A single sample is the source of the 9 T cell receptor beta chains below, sequenced in a study of blood T cell repertoires in COVID-19. Libraries were prepared by immunoSEQ multiplex PCR; TCRdb keeps only in-frame clonotypes and omits some of them. This sample has a few hundred thousand clones, with approximately 87% found just once. Sequencing was performed on PBMCs or T cells enriched from blood (not recorded which). The receptors were sampled from a woman between 45 and 65 years old who had recovered from COVID-19.

This clone appeared a single time. The gene calls are TRBV7-8 and TRBJ2-7; tentative D call: TRBD2 (5 bases). Per the germline V gene, CDR1 is SGHVS and CDR2 is FQNEAQ. The CDR3 totals 15 residues. The V end was cut by 4 bases, the J end by 1 base, with 14 bases between. CDR3 in amino acids: CASSSEGGSSYEQYF. The CDR3 DNA reads as TGTGCCAGCAGCTCCGAGGGTGGCTCTTCCTACGAGCAGTACTTC.

The rearrangement joins TRBV6-5 to TRBJ1-4, with D unclear. Trimming took off 6 bases at V and 1 base at J, with 9 bases between the two ends. The germline gives CDR1 MNHEY, CDR2 SVGAGI. CDR3 length: 14 residues. For the CDR3, the DNA is TGTGCCAGCAGCCCACTAAGAACTAATGAAAAACTGTTTTTT. Protein sequence: CASSPLRTNEKLFF.

J is TRBJ2-5 and V is TRBV10-3, with 9 bases fitting TRBD1. The germline gives CDR1 ENHRY, CDR2 SYGVKD. The CDR3 spans 15 residues. J was trimmed by 4 bases and V by 5 bases; bases with no gene match: 8. This CDR3 is CAISPNRDRAETQYF. The CDR3 DNA reads TGTGCCATCAGTCCTAACCGGGACAGGGCAGAGACCCAGTACTTC.

The rearrangement uses TRBV3-1 (or the pseudogene TRBV3-2) and TRBJ2-3; 7 positions agree with TRBD2. Germline assignment: CDR1 LGHDT and CDR2 YNNKEL (reference sequence). The CDR3 contains 14 residues. The ends lost 4 bases at V and 2 bases at J; junction bases unmatched: 3. This CDR3 is CASSRGGDTDTQYF. The CDR3 nucleotides read TGTGCCAGCAGCCGCGGGGGAGACACAGATACGCAGTATTTT.

This clone is a singleton in its sample. This chain links TRBV18 with TRBJ2-7; a possible D gene is TRBD1 (6 bases). From germline, CDR1 is KGHSH and CDR2 LQKENI. V was shortened by 6 bases and J by 5 bases, with 14 bases between the two germline ends. There are 13 residues in the CDR3. CDR3 coding DNA: TGTGCCAGCTCGGGCCGGGACAATAACGAGCAGTACTTC. Amino acids: CASSGRDNNEQYF.

V and J are TRBV12-3 or TRBV12-4 and TRBJ2-2; D ambiguous. Trimming left V 5 bases short and J 5 bases short, with 9 bases between. The CDR3 length is 13 residues. CDR3 loop: CASSPLGTGELFF. The CDR3 DNA follows: TGTGCCAGCAGTCCCCTCGGGACCGGGGAGCTGTTTTTT.

Comments on this clone: This same CDR3 is encoded by further DNA sequences in the sample. The chain combines TRBV5-1 with TRBJ1-1, with D perhaps matching TRBD1 (6 bases). Germline CDR1 SGHRS, CDR2 YFSETQ. This CDR3 region has 14 residues. V lost 2 bases and J 1 base, leaving 9 bases between the germline ends. In nucleotides, the CDR3 is TGCGCCAGCAGCTTCGGACAGAGGAACACTGAAGCTTTCTTT. This translates into CASSFGQRNTEAFF.

The V and J genes are TRBV4-1 and TRBJ1-3; 8 bases agree with TRBD1. Germline V lookup: CDR1 MGHRA, CDR2 YSYEKL. CDR3 length: 18 residues. The V segment lost 5 bases and the J segment 1 base; nucleotides outside the gene matches: 13. The CDR3 bases are TGCGCCAGCAGCTCCGCCGGGACAGGCAGCAGATCTGGAAACACCATATATTTT. Amino acids: CASSSAGTGSRSGNTIYF.

This clone occurred a few times. The chain uses TRBV28 and TRBJ1-5, with a tentative D call TRBD1 (6 bases). Germline-derived CDR1 and CDR2 are MDHEN and SYDVKM. The CDR3 runs to 16 residues. V lost 4 bases and J lost 3, with 16 bases in between. This CDR3 reads CASSSGQSLINQPQHF. The CDR3 coding sequence is TGTGCCAGCAGTTCCGGACAGTCCCTAATCAATCAGCCCCAGCATTTT.